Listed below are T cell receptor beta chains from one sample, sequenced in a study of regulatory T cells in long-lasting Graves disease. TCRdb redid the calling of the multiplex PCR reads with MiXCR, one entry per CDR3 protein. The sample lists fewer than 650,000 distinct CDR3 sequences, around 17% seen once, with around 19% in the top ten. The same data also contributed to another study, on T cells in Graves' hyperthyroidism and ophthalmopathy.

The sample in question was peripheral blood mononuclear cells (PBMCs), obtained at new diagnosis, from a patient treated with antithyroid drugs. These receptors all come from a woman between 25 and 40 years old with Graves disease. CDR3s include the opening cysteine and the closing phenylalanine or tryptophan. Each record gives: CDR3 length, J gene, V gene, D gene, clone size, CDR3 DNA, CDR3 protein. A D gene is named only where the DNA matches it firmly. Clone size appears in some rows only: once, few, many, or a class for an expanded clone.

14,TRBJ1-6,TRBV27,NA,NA,TGTGCCAGTAGTGATGTTGGGCGGGATTCACCCCTCCACTTT,CASSDVGRDSPLHF
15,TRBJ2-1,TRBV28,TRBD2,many,TGTGCCAGCAGTTCCCCCCCGGGAGGGCCGGTTGAGCAGTTCTTC,CASSSPPGGPVEQFF
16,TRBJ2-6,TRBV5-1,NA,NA,TGCGCCAGCAGCTATCGGGGAAGCTCTGGGGCCAACGTCCTGACTTTC,CASSYRGSSGANVLTF
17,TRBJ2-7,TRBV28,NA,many,TGTGCCAGCAGTCGGCAGGGGATGGATCTGTACTCCTACGAGCAGTACTTC,CASSRQGMDLYSYEQYF
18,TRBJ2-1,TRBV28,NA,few,TGTGCCAGCAGCCCTCCCGGGGCTAGCGCGAGTCTCTACAATGAGCAGTTCTTC,CASSPPGASASLYNEQFF
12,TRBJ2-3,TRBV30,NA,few,TGTGCCTGGAGTGTCGTTCTTGATACGCAGTATTTT,CAWSVVLDTQYF
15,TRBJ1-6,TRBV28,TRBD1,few,TGTGCCAGCAGTCCACAGACAGGGGCCCTCTCACCCCTCCACTTT,CASSPQTGALSPLHF
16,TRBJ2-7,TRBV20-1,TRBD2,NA,TGCAGTGCTAGCTCCACCAGGCTAGCGGGGGCCTACGAGCAGTACTTC,CSASSTRLAGAYEQYF
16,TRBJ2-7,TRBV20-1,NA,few,TGCAGTGCTAGACCCCCGGGTAGGGCAGTTGGGTACGAGCAGTACTTC,CSARPPGRAVGYEQYF
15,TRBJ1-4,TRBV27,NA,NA,TGTGCCAGCAGTCCCCTCGGCCGGGCTAATGAAAAACTGTTTTTT,CASSPLGRANEKLFF
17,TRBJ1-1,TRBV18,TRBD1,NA,TGTGCCAGCTCACCGACAACCGGGACAGGGTGGGAAACTGAAGCTTTCTTT,CASSPTTGTGWETEAFF
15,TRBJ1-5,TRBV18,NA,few,TGTGCCAGCTCACCACCCGGACAACGCAATCAGCCCCAGCATTTT,CASSPPGQRNQPQHF
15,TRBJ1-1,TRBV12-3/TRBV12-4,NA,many,TGTGCCAGCCGGGGCCTGGGGGCTAGTGGCACTGAAGCTTTCTTT,CASRGLGASGTEAFF
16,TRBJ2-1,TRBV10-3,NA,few,TGTGCCATCAGTGAGCCCGGTAGGGGCTCCTACAATGAGCAGTTCTTC,CAISEPGRGSYNEQFF
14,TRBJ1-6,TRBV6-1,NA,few,TGTGCCAGCAGTGAAAAGAGTGGGGAATCACCCCTCCACTTT,CASSEKSGESPLHF
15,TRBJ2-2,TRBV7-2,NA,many,TGTGCCAGCAGCCAGACTACAATAGGAACCGGGGAGCTGTTTTTT,CASSQTTIGTGELFF
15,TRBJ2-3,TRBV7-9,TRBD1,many,TGTGCCAGTCAGCCCCAGGGGGTAAACACAGATACGCAGTATTTT,CASQPQGVNTDTQYF
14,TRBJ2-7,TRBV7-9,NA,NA,TGTGCCAGCAGCTTAGTGCCGGGGGCCTACGAGCAGTACTTC,CASSLVPGAYEQYF
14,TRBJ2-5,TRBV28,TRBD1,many,TGTGCCAGCTGGGGACAGGGGGCGTCGGAGACCCAGTACTTC,CASWGQGASETQYF
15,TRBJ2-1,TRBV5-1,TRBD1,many,TGCGCCAGCAGCTACGGGACAGGGGAGGTCGATGAGCAGTTCTTC,CASSYGTGEVDEQFF
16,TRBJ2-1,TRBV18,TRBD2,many,TGTGCCAGCTCACCACTACCGGGACTAAAGTGGGATGAGCAGTTCTTC,CASSPLPGLKWDEQFF
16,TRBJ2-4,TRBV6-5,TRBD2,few,TGTGCCAGCAGTTACGGCGGGGGGGAGGCCAAAAACATTCAGTACTTC,CASSYGGGEAKNIQYF
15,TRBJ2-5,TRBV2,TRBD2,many,TGTGCCAGCACCCTTTTCCTAGCGGGTCTAGAGACCCAGTACTTC,CASTLFLAGLETQYF
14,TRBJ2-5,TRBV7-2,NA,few,TGTGCCAGCAGCCAAGAGGGGCAGGGGGAGACCCAGTACTTC,CASSQEGQGETQYF
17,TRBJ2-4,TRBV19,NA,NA,TGTGCCAGTAGTAAACGGGACCCCCATTTGGCCAAAAACATTCAGTACTTC,CASSKRDPHLAKNIQYF
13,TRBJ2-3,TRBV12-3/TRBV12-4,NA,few,TGTGCCAGCAGTCCCAACCCCGGTGATACGCAGTATTTT,CASSPNPGDTQYF
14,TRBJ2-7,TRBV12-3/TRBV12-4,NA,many,TGTGCCAGCAGTTTAGAGGTGGGCTCCTACGAGCAGTACTTC,CASSLEVGSYEQYF
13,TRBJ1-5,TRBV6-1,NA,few,TGTGCCAGAAGACAGAATAGCAATCAGCCCCAGCATTTT,CARRQNSNQPQHF
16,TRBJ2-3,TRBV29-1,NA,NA,TGCAGCGTGGCAGGGGGGCAAGGCTATAGCACAGATACGCAGTATTTT,CSVAGGQGYSTDTQYF
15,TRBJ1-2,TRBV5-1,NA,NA,TGCGCCAGCAGCTTCGCAGGGGATATTGCCTATGGCTACACCTTC,CASSFAGDIAYGYTF
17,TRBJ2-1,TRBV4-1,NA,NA,TGCGCCAGCAGCCCCCAAAACGTGGGGGGATACTACAATGAGCAGTTCTTC,CASSPQNVGGYYNEQFF
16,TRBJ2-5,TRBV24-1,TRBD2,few,TGTGCCACCAGCTTAGCGACTAGCGGGGGCGAAGAGACCCAGTACTTC,CATSLATSGGEETQYF
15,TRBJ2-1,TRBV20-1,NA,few,TGCAGTGCTAGAGATGGGGGACTTTCTCCCCGCTCAAGTTTCTTC,CSARDGGLSPRSSFF
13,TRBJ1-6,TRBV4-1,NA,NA,TGCGCCAGCAGCCAATTGGCTGTCTCACCCCTCCACTTT,CASSQLAVSPLHF
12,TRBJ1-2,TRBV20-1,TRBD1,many,TGCAGTTACGACAGGGAGGCTAATGGCTACACCTTC,CSYDREANGYTF
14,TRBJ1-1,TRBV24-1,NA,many,TGTGCCACCCGGGGACCTTACAAGAACACTGAAGCTTTCTTT,CATRGPYKNTEAFF
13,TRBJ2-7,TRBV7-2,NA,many,TGTGCCAGCAGCTTATCCGAGGGCTACGAGCAGTACTTC,CASSLSEGYEQYF
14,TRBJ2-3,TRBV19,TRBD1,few,TGTGCCAGTAGTAATACAGGGGTAGCAGATACGCAGTATTTT,CASSNTGVADTQYF
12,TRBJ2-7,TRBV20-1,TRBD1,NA,TGCAGTGCGGACAGGGGGGTCTACGAGCAGTACTTC,CSADRGVYEQYF
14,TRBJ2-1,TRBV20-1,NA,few,TGCAGTGGTGAGTCGGGAGTTCCCTACAATGAGCAGTTCTTC,CSGESGVPYNEQFF